This T cell receptor (beta chain) originates from a study of blood T cell repertoires in COVID-19. Study summary: PBMCs, B-cell-depleted T cells, or T cells were the source of the cDNA or gDNA that made up the material.

V lost 0 bases, J lost 7 bases, and 9 bases stayed unmatched. The CDR3 has 17 amino acids. The germline gives CDR1 SGHDN, CDR2 FVKESK. Original processing notes: Researchers report that nucleated cell counts were estimated from reference gene primer amplification. Libraries were prepared by immunoSEQ multiplex PCR; TCRdb keeps only in-frame clonotypes and omits some of them. The DNA was the basis for D and trimming; V, J and clone size are from that table. The repertoire consists of 68,000 or so clones, with around 80% occurring once and the leading ten covering about 32%. This chain links TRBV14 with TRBJ2-5; 12 positions agree with TRBD2. Sample: peripheral blood. The TCR originated in a human donor in a cohort sampled during active COVID-19. The CDR3 nucleotides are TGTGCCAGCAGCCAAGATGCACTAGCGGGAGGCCAGGTGACCCAGTACTTC. Translation: CASSQDALAGGQVTQYF.